A selection of T cell receptor beta chains follows, all from one sample in a study of T cell responses to AZD1222 COVID-19 vaccine. Profiled with immunoSEQ multiplex PCR; TCRdb holds only in-frame clones, not every one. The sample carries 100,000 or so clones, 89% recorded once. Sequenced here: peripheral blood, sampled 28 days after the second AZD1222 dose. The receptor source for this set is an adult who received the AZD1222 COVID-19 vaccine. The CDR3 runs from the conserved cysteine through the conserved F or W. Each record gives: J gene, D gene, V gene, clone size, CDR3 DNA, CDR3 protein. The D gene is left open where the match is weak. Clone size appears in some rows only: once, few, many, or a class for an expanded clone.

J gene: TRBJ2-7; D gene: NA; V gene: TRBV19; clone size: NA; CDR3 DNA: TGTGCCAGTAGTAGAGGTGGCCTCTACGAGCAGTACTTC; CDR3 protein: CASSRGGLYEQYF
J gene: TRBJ1-2; D gene: NA; V gene: TRBV7-3; clone size: NA; CDR3 DNA: TGTGCCAGCAGCGACGGTCGGCAGGAAACGTATGGCTACACCTTC; CDR3 protein: CASSDGRQETYGYTF
J gene: TRBJ1-6; D gene: NA; V gene: TRBV7-9; clone size: NA; CDR3 DNA: TGTGCCAGCAGCTACAGGGATCGGAGTTCACCCCTCCACTTT; CDR3 protein: CASSYRDRSSPLHF
J gene: TRBJ2-3; D gene: NA; V gene: TRBV10-3; clone size: NA; CDR3 DNA: TGTGCCATCAGCCCCAGGGGGGGGACCCCCGATACGCAGTATTTT; CDR3 protein: CAISPRGGTPDTQYF
J gene: TRBJ2-7; D gene: NA; V gene: TRBV20-1; clone size: once; CDR3 DNA: TGCAGTGCTAGAGTAGCTCACGAGCAGTACTTC; CDR3 protein: CSARVAHEQYF
J gene: TRBJ1-2; D gene: TRBD1; V gene: TRBV7-9; clone size: NA; CDR3 DNA: TGTGCCAGCACCGGAGGGGGCGAATGGTATGGCTACACCTTC; CDR3 protein: CASTGGGEWYGYTF
J gene: TRBJ1-1; D gene: TRBD1; V gene: TRBV28; clone size: NA; CDR3 DNA: TGTGCCAGCAGTCCCCCGACAGGGATTAAAGAAGCTTTCTTT; CDR3 protein: CASSPPTGIKEAFF
J gene: TRBJ2-3; D gene: NA; V gene: TRBV18; clone size: NA; CDR3 DNA: TGTGCCAGCTCACCACTGGGCACAGATACGCAGTATTTT; CDR3 protein: CASSPLGTDTQYF
J gene: TRBJ1-1; D gene: NA; V gene: TRBV4-1; clone size: NA; CDR3 DNA: TGCGCCAGCAGCCCCGAAGGGATGGAAGCTTTCTTT; CDR3 protein: CASSPEGMEAFF
J gene: TRBJ1-1; D gene: NA; V gene: TRBV10-3; clone size: NA; CDR3 DNA: TGTGCCATCAGGGAGACCACAGGGCTTACTGAAGCTTTCTTT; CDR3 protein: CAIRETTGLTEAFF
J gene: TRBJ2-4; D gene: NA; V gene: TRBV7-9; clone size: NA; CDR3 DNA: TGTGCCACCTCCTTGGGGAATCAGTGGGACATTCAGTACTTC; CDR3 protein: CATSLGNQWDIQYF
J gene: TRBJ1-1; D gene: NA; V gene: TRBV18; clone size: NA; CDR3 DNA: TGTGCCAGCTCACAAGGGGTTCACGGTGTCACTGAAGCTTTCTTT; CDR3 protein: CASSQGVHGVTEAFF
J gene: TRBJ2-5; D gene: TRBD2; V gene: TRBV9; clone size: NA; CDR3 DNA: TGTGCCAGCAGCGGGGCTCCTAGCGGCCAAGAGACCCAGTACTTC; CDR3 protein: CASSGAPSGQETQYF
J gene: TRBJ1-2; D gene: NA; V gene: TRBV12-3/TRBV12-4; clone size: NA; CDR3 DNA: TGTGCCAGCGGTACTGGTAACTATGGCTACACCTTC; CDR3 protein: CASGTGNYGYTF
J gene: TRBJ2-1; D gene: NA; V gene: TRBV11-3; clone size: NA; CDR3 DNA: TGTGCCAGCAGCCCAGGGGTAGGCTACAATGAGCAGTTCTTC; CDR3 protein: CASSPGVGYNEQFF
J gene: TRBJ1-2; D gene: TRBD1; V gene: TRBV6-1; clone size: NA; CDR3 DNA: TGTGCCAGCAGTGCAGGGGGGTGGTATGGCTACACCTTC; CDR3 protein: CASSAGGWYGYTF
J gene: TRBJ2-7; D gene: TRBD1; V gene: TRBV7-9; clone size: NA; CDR3 DNA: TGTGCCAGCAGCCAAGGGCAGGGGGCCGACGAGCAGTACTTC; CDR3 protein: CASSQGQGADEQYF
J gene: TRBJ2-3; D gene: TRBD2; V gene: TRBV5-1; clone size: NA; CDR3 DNA: TGCGCCAGCAGCTACACTAGCGGGGGGGCCATCAGAACAGATACGCAGTATTTT; CDR3 protein: CASSYTSGGAIRTDTQYF
J gene: TRBJ2-7; D gene: TRBD1; V gene: TRBV7-3; clone size: NA; CDR3 DNA: TGTGCCAGCAGCTACTTGGACAGGTATTCCTACGAGCAGTACTTC; CDR3 protein: CASSYLDRYSYEQYF
J gene: TRBJ2-7; D gene: NA; V gene: TRBV19; clone size: NA; CDR3 DNA: TGTGCCAGTAGTCCAAACACCTTCGAGCAGTACTTC; CDR3 protein: CASSPNTFEQYF